This TCR beta chain is from a study of blood T cell repertoires in COVID-19. Study-level background: There were acute and convalescent COVID-19 samples, and they came from the United States, Italy and Spain. PBMCs, B-cell-depleted T cells, or T cells were the source of the cDNA or gDNA that made up the material.

Per the germline V gene, CDR1 is SGHDN and CDR2 is FVKESK. The CDR3 contains 12 residues. Trimming pared 3 bases from V and 10 bases from J, leaving 12 bases between. It was during active infection that Seattle patients were enrolled and then longitudinally followed. Authors' processing steps: Amplified reference gene primers provided the basis for estimating nucleated cell counts. TCRdb's table, derived via immunoSEQ multiplex PCR, lists solely in-frame clones and lacks some. Clone size and the V and J calls come from that table; the DNA yielded D and trimming. The sample has roughly 130,000 clones, 88% seen once.

The sample comprised peripheral blood. This clonotype was sampled from a human donor with COVID-19, enrolled during active disease. The donor label of this sample is uncertain. V and J are TRBV14 and TRBJ2-5, with D unresolved. The CDR3 reads CASSQGQARQYF. In nucleotides, the CDR3 is TGTGCCAGCAGCCAGGGTCAGGCCCGCCAGTACTTC.